The 32 T cell receptor beta chains below come from one sample, sequenced in a study of blood T cell repertoires in COVID-19. The method was immunoSEQ multiplex PCR; TCRdb's version includes in-frame clones alone and lacks a portion of them. The table shows over 150,000 clones, with roughly 82% occurring only once. Specimen: peripheral blood. These receptors all stem from a human donor in a cohort sampled during active COVID-19.

This clone was counted a single time. J is TRBJ1-5 and V is TRBV6-6; 7 bases align to TRBD1. The CDR3 runs 12 residues. The germline gives CDR1 MNHNY, CDR2 SVGAGI (reference sequence). V trimming: 10 bases; J trimming: 9 bases; junction bases outside the gene matches: 9. The CDR3 loop reads CATRTGFMPQHF. CDR3 in DNA: TGTGCCACCCGGACAGGCTTTATGCCCCAGCATTTT.

V and J are TRBV28 and TRBJ2-7; D is possibly TRBD1 (7 bases). From germline, CDR1 is MDHEN and CDR2 SYDVKM. The CDR3 length is 15 residues. The V and J ends lost 6 bases and 7 bases respectively, with 22 bases between them. CDR3 sequence reads: CASSIPGGGPGEQYF. DNA for the CDR3: TGTGCCAGCAGCATCCCTGGAGGGGGCCCGGGTGAGCAGTACTTC.

V and J are TRBV5-1 and TRBJ2-7; D not resolved. The CDR3 is made up of 11 amino acids. V was trimmed by 7 bases and J by 6 bases, leaving 11 bases between them. Germline-derived CDR1 and CDR2 are SGHRS and YFSETQ. The DNA for the CDR3 is TGCGCCAGCGGTCAGTCGGGCGAGCAGTACTTC. Protein: CASGQSGEQYF.

This chain links TRBV20-1 with TRBJ1-2; D is undetermined. This CDR3 comprises 14 residues. Trimming removed 3 bases from V and 6 bases from J, with 17 bases in between. From germline, CDR1 is DFQATT and CDR2 SNEGSKA (reference sequence). CDR3 in amino acids: CSASRQPLRDGYTF. CDR3 DNA sequence: TGCAGTGCTAGTAGGCAACCCCTACGGGATGGCTACACCTTC.

This clone occurred once. The chain recombines TRBV19 with TRBJ2-1; 10 nucleotides match TRBD1. Germline assignment: CDR1 LNHDA and CDR2 SQIVND (reference sequence). This CDR3 has 15 amino acids. Trimming removed 6 bases from V and 5 bases from J; junction bases left unmatched: 7. DNA for the CDR3: TGTGCCAGTAGAGACCGGGACAGGGGAAACAATGAGCAGTTCTTC. It yields the protein CASRDRDRGNNEQFF.

This rearrangement joins TRBV12-3 or TRBV12-4 to TRBJ1-4; TRBD1 is a possible D gene (6 bases). This CDR3 has 13 residues. Trimming shortened V by 6 bases and J by 8 bases, and 13 bases separated the two germline ends. CDR3 nucleotides: TGTGCCAGCAGGAGGGGGGGTCGGGAAAAACTGTTTTTT. Protein sequence: CASRRGGREKLFF.

The chain carries TRBV13 and TRBJ2-7; no clear D. CDR1 is PRHDT, CDR2 FYEKMQ, per germline (reference sequence). The CDR3 is made up of 13 amino acids. V was shortened by 1 base and J by 3 bases, with 7 bases between the two germline ends. CDR3 in amino acids: CASSLAGGYEQYF. The DNA for the CDR3 is TGTGCCAGCAGCTTAGCCGGCGGCTACGAGCAGTACTTC. The full variable domain, with the rest looked up from reference TRBV13 and TRBJ2-7, is AAGVIQSPRHLIKEKRETATLKCYPIPRHDTVYWYQQGPGQDPQFLISFYEKMQSDKGSIPDRFSAQQFSDYHSELNMSSLELGDSALYFCASSLAGGYEQYFGPGTRLTVT.

This chain links TRBV2 with TRBJ1-2, with D uncertain. Per germline, CDR1 SNHLY and CDR2 FYNNEI. V was pared by 5 bases and J by 2 bases, with 15 bases between. The CDR3 runs 15 residues. The CDR3 region is CASSQEEGGNYGYTF. For the CDR3, the DNA is TGTGCCAGCAGTCAAGAGGAGGGAGGGAACTATGGCTACACCTTC.

A note on this clone: This CDR3 is also generated by other DNA sequences in the sample. V and J are TRBV7-2 and TRBJ2-1; weak D call: TRBD1 (6 bases). From germline, CDR1 is SGHTA and CDR2 FQGNSA. The CDR3 sequence is 15 residues long. Trimming removed 2 bases at V and 2 bases at J, with 10 bases between. CDR3 in amino acids: CASSLTPGAYNEQFF. The CDR3 DNA is TGTGCCAGCAGCTTAACCCCAGGGGCCTACAATGAGCAGTTCTTC.

V is TRBV6-5 and J is TRBJ1-6; the D is unclear. Trimming shortened V by 1 base and J by 7 bases, and 11 bases separated the two germline ends. Germline V gene lookup returns CDR1 MNHEY and CDR2 SVGAGI. This CDR3 comprises 15 residues. The CDR3 DNA sequence: TGTGCCAGCAGTTACTGGGCCTTCAAGAATTCACCCCTCCACTTT. Protein sequence: CASSYWAFKNSPLHF.

The gene calls are TRBV7-7 and TRBJ2-7; the D is unclear. V was shortened by 2 bases and J by 4 bases, with 12 bases between the two germline ends. Germline values: CDR1 SSHAT, CDR2 FNYEAQ (reference sequence). This CDR3 has 14 residues. This CDR3 is CASSLKFGEYEQYF. In nucleotides, the CDR3 is TGTGCCAGCAGCTTAAAGTTTGGAGAGTACGAGCAGTACTTC.

The genes are TRBV3-1 (or the pseudogene TRBV3-2) and TRBJ2-7; TRBD2 aligns across 7 bases. Germline V gene data show CDR1 as LGHDT and CDR2 as YNNKEL (reference sequence). V was clipped by 5 bases and J by 5 bases; unmatched bases: 21. CDR3 length: 18 residues. The DNA for the CDR3 is TGTGCCAGCAGCACCCAGCGCAGCGGGAAGGGCGGGTTTCACGAGCAGTACTTC. It translates to CASSTQRSGKGGFHEQYF.

The CDR3 loop reads CASSLRQGSNEQYF. For the CDR3, the DNA is TGTGCCAGCAGCTTGAGACAGGGGTCCAACGAGCAGTACTTC. The chain combines TRBV5-8 with TRBJ2-7; 8 nucleotides agree with TRBD1. Germline CDR1 SGHTS, CDR2 YDEGEE. This CDR3 is built from 14 residues. V shed 1 base, J shed 5 bases, and the junction held 5 bases outside the gene matches.

V usage is TRBV2 and J usage is TRBJ2-7; D is undetermined. The V gene lost 4 bases and the J gene lost 4 bases, with 20 bases spanning the gap. The CDR3 is 16 residues long. Germline V gene data show CDR1 as SNHLY and CDR2 as FYNNEI. The CDR3 loop is CASSVPEAAKNYEQYF. The CDR3 DNA reads TGTGCCAGCAGTGTCCCTGAGGCAGCGAAGAATTACGAGCAGTACTTC.

This sequence joins TRBV7-8 and TRBJ2-3, with D maybe TRBD2 (6 bases). Between the trimmed V and J ends, which lost 6 bases and 4 bases, there was a span of 17 bases. This CDR3 has 15 amino acids. The germline gives CDR1 SGHVS, CDR2 FQNEAQ. CDR3 in DNA: TGTGCCAGCAGGCCGGGACTCCCGATGGCAGATACGCAGTATTTT. It codes for CASRPGLPMADTQYF.

This clone has just one count. The rearrangement uses TRBV5-1 and TRBJ2-1, with D possibly TRBD2 on 6 matching bases. The CDR3 contains 13 residues. The V gene lost 7 bases and the J gene lost 3 bases, with 11 bases spanning the gap. The germline gives CDR1 SGHRS, CDR2 YFSETQ. CDR3 DNA: TGCGCCAGCGGGGCGGGGAACTACAATGAGCAGTTCTTC. It encodes CASGAGNYNEQFF. The complete variable domain, with remaining parts taken from reference TRBV5-1 and TRBJ2-1, reads KAGVTQTPRYLIKTRGQQVTLSCSPISGHRSVSWYQQTPGQGLQFLFEYFSETQRNKGNFPGRFSGRQFSNSRSEMNVSTLELGDSALYLCASGAGNYNEQFFGPGTRLTVL.

The chain links TRBV6-4 to TRBJ2-1; 7 nucleotides agree with TRBD2. The CDR3 runs to 15 residues. V lost 0 bases and J lost 5; bases outside the gene matches: 4. In germline, CDR1 is MRHNA, CDR2 SNTAGT. CDR3 DNA: TGTGCCAGCAGTGACTCGTCTAGCGGACACAATGAGCAGTTCTTC. It yields the protein CASSDSSSGHNEQFF.

The V gene is TRBV5-4, the J gene TRBJ1-2, with D maybe TRBD1 (5 bases). The CDR3 has 15 residues. The germline CDR1 and CDR2 sequences are SGHNT and YYREEE (reference sequence). V lost 2 bases to trimming and J lost 0 bases, with 11 bases between them. The CDR3 coding sequence is TGTGCCAGCAGCTTAACAGGTTTAGCTAACTATGGCTACACCTTC. This gives the protein CASSLTGLANYGYTF.

The rearrangement joins TRBV5-1 to TRBJ2-3; D call uncertain. The CDR3 extends over 14 amino acids. V was cut by 6 bases and J by 0 bases, with 11 bases left in between. CDR1 and CDR2 from the germline V gene are SGHRS and YFSETQ. CDR3 sequence (DNA): TGCGCCAGCAAGGAGTTTTCTAGCACAGATACGCAGTATTTT. Encoded protein: CASKEFSSTDTQYF. Complete variable domain (other parts from reference TRBV5-1 and TRBJ2-3): KAGVTQTPRYLIKTRGQQVTLSCSPISGHRSVSWYQQTPGQGLQFLFEYFSETQRNKGNFPGRFSGRQFSNSRSEMNVSTLELGDSALYLCASKEFSSTDTQYFGPGTRLTVL.

The rearrangement links TRBV28 to TRBJ2-3, with 8 positions matching TRBD2. The CDR3 is made up of 15 amino acids. Losses at the gene ends were 6 bases for V and 1 base for J; bases not matched to a gene: 6. From germline, CDR1 is MDHEN and CDR2 SYDVKM. The CDR3 nucleotides read TGTGCCAGCAGCCCCCGGGGGGGAGGCACAGATACGCAGTATTTT. Translating it yields CASSPRGGGTDTQYF.

This sequence joins TRBV9 and TRBJ2-5; D gene unclear. This CDR3 is built from 14 residues. Trimming shortened V by 0 bases and J by 1 base, and 7 bases separated the two germline ends. Germline CDR1 reads SGDLS; CDR2 reads YYNGEE. CDR3: CASSVGSIQETQYF. Here the CDR3 DNA reads TGTGCCAGCAGCGTAGGGAGTATCCAAGAGACCCAGTACTTC.

For the CDR3, the DNA is TGTGCCAGGGACAGGCTTACGAACACTGAAGCTTTCTTT. Protein: CARDRLTNTEAFF. V is TRBV12-3 or TRBV12-4 and J is TRBJ1-1, with TRBD1 matching over 7 bases. Trimming took 9 bases from V and 1 from J; bases not matched to a gene: 5. The CDR3 loop spans 13 amino acids.

V usage is TRBV12-3 or TRBV12-4 and J usage is TRBJ1-5, with unresolved D. The CDR3 extends over 12 amino acids. Trimming removed 6 bases from V and 7 bases from J, with 10 bases in between. The CDR3 reads CASRLSGQPQHF. CDR3 bases: TGTGCCAGCAGGTTATCAGGCCAGCCCCAGCATTTT.

This chain joins TRBV3-1 (or the pseudogene TRBV3-2) and TRBJ1-2, with TRBD1 as a possible D gene (6 bases). Germline lookup yields CDR1 LGHDT and CDR2 YNNKEL (reference sequence). The CDR3 totals 13 residues. The V and J ends lost 4 bases and 5 bases respectively, with 11 bases between them. In DNA, the CDR3 is TGTGCCAGCAGCCCCAGACAGGCTTATGGCTACACCTTC. Encoded protein: CASSPRQAYGYTF.

The chain employs TRBV19 and TRBJ2-1; TRBD1 is a possible D gene (5 bases). There are 13 residues in the CDR3. Trimming pared 6 bases from V and 4 bases from J, leaving 10 bases between. Germline V gene sequence: CDR1 LNHDA, CDR2 SQIVND (reference sequence). Here the CDR3 reads CASRFDRYNEQFF. CDR3 nucleotides: TGTGCCAGTAGGTTCGACAGATACAATGAGCAGTTCTTC.

The chain links TRBV4-1 to TRBJ2-3; the D gene is possibly TRBD1 (5 bases). Per germline, CDR1 MGHRA and CDR2 YSYEKL. Deletions cut 3 bases from V and 0 bases from J, with 22 bases between. CDR3 length: 19 residues. CDR3: CASSQKIIMTESSTDTQYF. DNA of the CDR3: TGCGCCAGCAGCCAGAAAATCATAATGACAGAATCTAGCACAGATACGCAGTATTTT.

V is TRBV28 and J is TRBJ1-2; D ambiguous. The CDR3 is 11 residues long. Germline assignment: CDR1 MDHEN and CDR2 SYDVKM. Trimming left V 3 bases short and J 5 bases short, with 4 bases between. The CDR3 reads CASSFMYGYTF. CDR3 sequence (DNA): TGTGCCAGCAGTTTCATGTATGGCTACACCTTC.

V and J are TRBV7-9 and TRBJ1-1; maybe TRBD1 (5 bases). Trimming cost V 8 bases and J 4 bases, with 8 bases left between them. Germline CDR1 is SEHNR and CDR2 is FQNEAQ (reference sequence). This CDR3 has 11 residues. The CDR3 nucleotides read TGTGCCAGCGGGGGGGGCACTGAAGCTTTCTTT. Its translation: CASGGGTEAFF.

The rearrangement joins TRBV5-1 to TRBJ1-1; 7 bases match TRBD1. The CDR3 consists of 15 residues. V shed 5 bases and J 3 bases; nucleotides not matched to a gene: 10. Germline V CDR1 and CDR2: SGHRS, YFSETQ. Here the CDR3 reads CASRPFDREDTEAFF. CDR3 DNA: TGCGCCAGCAGACCTTTTGACAGGGAGGACACTGAAGCTTTCTTT.

As concerns this clone: One end of the junction fails to match germline, which may point to a read error. This chain joins TRBV12-3 or TRBV12-4 and TRBJ2-1; 11 bases match TRBD2. The CDR3 is 12 amino acids. The CDR3 nucleotides are TGTGCCAGCAGCTGGGAAGGACTAGCGGGCGTCTTC. Protein: CASSWEGLAGVF.

The chain links TRBV18 to TRBJ2-5; 8 bases fit TRBD2. This CDR3 contains 15 residues. Germline V gene lookup returns CDR1 KGHSH and CDR2 LQKENI. V dropped 4 bases and J dropped 1; count of bases not matched to a gene: 5. CDR3 protein: CASSLLAGFQETQYF. CDR3 coding DNA: TGTGCCAGCTCACTTCTAGCGGGTTTCCAAGAGACCCAGTACTTC.

This chain joins TRBV4-1 and TRBJ2-1; D is possibly TRBD2 (6 bases). The length of the CDR3 is 15 residues. V lost 3 bases, J lost 9 bases, and 18 bases lay in between. CDR1 and CDR2 (germline): MGHRA, YSYEKL. The CDR3, as DNA: TGCGCCAGCAGCCAGGGCCCCACTGTGGGGGGTGAGCAGTTCTTC. This codes for CASSQGPTVGGEQFF.